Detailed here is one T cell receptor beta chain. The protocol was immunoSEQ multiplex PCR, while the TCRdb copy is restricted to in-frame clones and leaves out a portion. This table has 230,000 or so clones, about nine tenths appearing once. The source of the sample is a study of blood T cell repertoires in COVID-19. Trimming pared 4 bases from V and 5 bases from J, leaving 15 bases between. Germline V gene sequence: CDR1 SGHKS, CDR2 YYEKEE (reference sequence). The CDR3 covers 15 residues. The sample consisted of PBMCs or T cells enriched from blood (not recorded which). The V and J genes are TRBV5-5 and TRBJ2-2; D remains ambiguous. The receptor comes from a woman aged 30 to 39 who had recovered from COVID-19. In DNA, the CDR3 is TGTGCCAGCAGCGCGATTGAGCTGAAAACCGGGGAGCTGTTTTTT. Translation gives CASSAIELKTGELFF.